This entry lists 17 T cell receptor beta chains sequenced from one sample in a study of cytomegalovirus exposure and HLA in healthy donors. With 60 Vbeta and 13 Jbeta primers, the PCR was carried out. Profiled with immunoSEQ multiplex PCR; TCRdb holds only in-frame clones, not every one. The sample yields 120,000 or so clones, less than 80% seen once. Source material: PBMCs. These receptors were collected from a woman aged 50 to 65 in good health and CMV-seronegative.

This clone came up once. The V gene is TRBV4-2, the J gene TRBJ2-1; 9 bases match TRBD2. J gave up 8 bases and V 4 bases, and 9 bases lay outside the gene matches. CDR1 and CDR2 from the germline V gene are LGHNA and YNFKEQ. The CDR3 length is 15 residues. The CDR3 loop is CASSRGTSQFYEQFF. Written as DNA, the CDR3 is TGTGCCAGCAGCCGAGGGACTAGCCAGTTCTATGAGCAGTTCTTC.

V gene TRBV7-8 combines with J gene TRBJ1-4, with D tentatively TRBD1 (5 bases). This CDR3 contains 16 residues. The germline V gene has CDR1 SGHVS and CDR2 FQNEAQ. Trimming pared 5 bases from V and 3 bases from J, leaving 16 bases between. The CDR3 region is CASSDPAGKANEKLFF. The DNA of the CDR3 is TGTGCCAGCAGCGATCCAGCAGGGAAGGCTAATGAAAAACTGTTTTTT.

This chain links TRBV4-3 with TRBJ1-4; no definite D call. The germline V and J ends were trimmed by 1 base and 5 bases, with 26 bases remaining between them. The CDR3 consists of 20 residues. Germline V gives CDR1 LGHNA, CDR2 YSLEER. In DNA form, the CDR3 reads TGCGCCAGCAGCCAAGGCCTCGACCCGGAGGTAGGTTTGAACAATGAAAAACTGTTTTTT. The encoded protein is CASSQGLDPEVGLNNEKLFF.

The chain has TRBV6-5 and TRBJ1-1; D is uncertain. The V end lost 6 bases, the J end lost 0 bases, and 11 bases lay between the germline ends. CDR1 is MNHEY, CDR2 SVGAGI, per germline. The CDR3 is 14 residues long. CDR3 protein: CASSYSIMNTEAFF. DNA for the CDR3: TGTGCCAGCAGCTACAGCATAATGAACACTGAAGCTTTCTTT.

V is TRBV2 and J is TRBJ1-5, with TRBD1 matching 9 bases. Germline CDR1 is SNHLY and CDR2 is FYNNEI. The CDR3 loop spans 19 amino acids. With V trimmed by 0 bases and J by 0 bases, 9 bases remained unmatched. CDR3 nucleotide sequence: TGTGCCAGCAGTGAAGCGCTTCCGGGACAGGGCTATAGCAATCAGCCCCAGCATTTT. Translating gives CASSEALPGQGYSNQPQHF.

This chain connects TRBV28 to TRBJ2-7, with 11 bases matching TRBD2. There are 16 residues in the CDR3. Per germline, CDR1 MDHEN and CDR2 SYDVKM. Trimming at V came to 5 bases and at J to 2 bases, leaving 8 bases not matched to a gene. The CDR3 DNA reads as TGTGCCAGCAGTGGGGCACTAGCGGGAGATGCCTACGAGCAGTACTTC. It yields the protein CASSGALAGDAYEQYF.

The rearrangement uses TRBV6-1 and TRBJ2-5; tentatively, D is TRBD1 (5 bases). The ends were cut back, 2 bases at V and 1 base at J, with 14 bases in the middle. Germline V gene lookup returns CDR1 MNHNS and CDR2 SASEGT. The CDR3 loop spans 16 amino acids. The CDR3 bases are TGTGCCAGCAGTGAACTCTGGCAGGGCATCCAAGAGACCCAGTACTTC. Its protein is CASSELWQGIQETQYF.

This chain uses TRBV7-2 with TRBJ2-7; D is uncertain. The ends were cut back, 8 bases at V and 5 bases at J, with 19 bases in the middle. This CDR3 is 14 amino acids long. CDR1 and CDR2 from the germline V gene are SGHTA and FQGNSA. The CDR3: CASGARTSLHEQYF. CDR3 DNA sequence: TGTGCCAGCGGAGCCCGTACATCCTTACACGAGCAGTACTTC.

The chain carries TRBV19 and TRBJ2-7; tentative D call: TRBD2 (6 bases). This CDR3 spans 17 amino acids. From germline, CDR1 is LNHDA and CDR2 SQIVND (reference sequence). V lost 0 bases and J 3 bases, leaving 18 bases between the germline ends. CDR3 sequence (DNA): TGTGCCAGTAGTATAGATTTACGAAGGGAGGCGAGCTACGAGCAGTACTTC. Protein: CASSIDLRREASYEQYF.

This clone was detected only once. This sequence joins TRBV7-9 and TRBJ2-7; 7 nucleotides match TRBD1. J lost 7 bases, V lost 5 bases, and 8 bases had no gene match. CDR1 and CDR2 from the germline V gene are SEHNR and FQNEAQ (reference sequence). The CDR3 is made up of 13 amino acids. CDR3 nucleotides: TGTGCCAGCAGCACGGGGACAGAAATGGAGCAGTACTTC. Translated, it gives CASSTGTEMEQYF.

The rearrangement joins TRBV28 to TRBJ2-3; the D gene is possibly TRBD2 (6 bases). V lost 3 bases and J lost 8, with 18 bases in between. Germline V CDR1 and CDR2: MDHEN, SYDVKM. CDR3 size: 15 residues. The CDR3 spells CASSFGGTTPSTQYF. The CDR3 nucleotides are TGTGCCAGCAGTTTTGGGGGGACCACACCAAGTACGCAGTATTTT.

This chain joins TRBV6-5 and TRBJ2-2; the D gene is possibly TRBD2 (7 bases). The CDR3 covers 14 residues. V lost 4 bases and J lost 7, with 13 bases in between. Germline CDR1 is MNHEY and CDR2 is SVGAGI. CDR3 nucleotides: TGTGCCAGCAGTTCCCGAGGGGGGGGCGGGGAGCTGTTTTTT. Protein: CASSSRGGGGELFF.

This clone was seen a few times. The V and J genes are TRBV7-2 and TRBJ2-2, with D uncertain. Germline assignment: CDR1 SGHTA and CDR2 FQGNSA. Trimming removed 5 bases at V and 4 bases at J, with 8 bases between. There are 13 residues in the CDR3. The CDR3 DNA is TGTGCCAGCAGCACTCGGGTCACCGGGGAGCTGTTTTTT. It encodes CASSTRVTGELFF.

V usage is TRBV29-1 and J usage is TRBJ1-2; maybe TRBD1 (6 bases). V was pared by 6 bases and J by 3 bases, with 11 bases between. Germline CDR1 reads SQVTM; CDR2 reads ANQGSEA. This CDR3 is built from 12 residues. The CDR3 loop reads CSVLQGHYGYTF. The DNA for the CDR3 is TGCAGCGTCCTGCAGGGGCACTATGGCTACACCTTC.

DNA of the CDR3: TGCGCCAGCAGCGGAGCGGGAGGGGCAGATACGCAGTATTTT. Amino acids: CASSGAGGADTQYF. The chain carries TRBV4-3 and TRBJ2-3, with 10 bases identical to TRBD2. V gave up 5 bases and J gave up 4 bases; unmatched junction bases: 3. In germline, CDR1 is LGHNA, CDR2 YSLEER. There are 14 residues in the CDR3.

This clone was observed a few times. The chain combines TRBV9 with TRBJ2-3; 9 positions match TRBD2. The CDR3 is made up of 15 amino acids. Germline-derived CDR1 and CDR2 are SGDLS and YYNGEE. V lost 5 bases, J lost 0 bases, and 4 bases stayed unmatched. CDR3 DNA: TGTGCCAGCAGTCCCAGCGGGAGGAGCACAGATACGCAGTATTTT. Translation: CASSPSGRSTDTQYF.

The chain is built from TRBV25-1 and TRBJ1-1; TRBD1 might be the D (5 bases). V gave up 3 bases and J gave up 3 bases, with 20 bases separating them. The CDR3 has 17 residues. Germline V lookup: CDR1 MGHDK, CDR2 SYGVNS. CDR3: CASSDPRGDGMYTEAFF. The DNA of the CDR3 is TGTGCCAGCAGTGACCCCCGCGGGGACGGAATGTACACTGAAGCTTTCTTT.